A selection of T cell receptor beta chains follows, all from one sample in a study of blood T cells in healthy people across ages. One entry per CDR3 protein, called by TCRdb with MiXCR from the 5' RACE reads. Of more than 450,000 distinct CDR3 sequences in the sample, roughly a quarter were seen once. The same data also contributed to another study, on T cells of mothers and their children.

The sample was blood. The receptor set was obtained from a boy between 2 and 10 years old in good health. CDR3s leave out the opening cysteine and the closing phenylalanine or tryptophan. The order of the fields is CDR3 protein, J gene, V gene.

CDR3: ASSLSSTEAF; J: TRBJ1-1; V: TRBV6-2/TRBV6-3
CDR3: ASSLEGGANTEAF; J: TRBJ1-1; V: TRBV27
CDR3: ASSSITDGGRSGYT; J: TRBJ1-2; V: TRBV7-9
CDR3: ASSMVDSFAEAF; J: TRBJ1-1; V: TRBV19
CDR3: ASSYTTGATYEQY; J: TRBJ2-7; V: TRBV6-2/TRBV6-3
CDR3: ATSDLQVWSGVKTHY; J: TRBJ2-5; V: TRBV24-1
CDR3: ASSLAQGDTGELF; J: TRBJ2-2; V: TRBV12-3/TRBV12-4
CDR3: ASRRSSANTGELF; J: TRBJ2-2; V: TRBV25-1
CDR3: ASSLALTMNTEAF; J: TRBJ1-1; V: TRBV5-5
CDR3: ASNPPSGGGADTQY; J: TRBJ2-3; V: TRBV28
CDR3: ASRAYDQGPSSYEQY; J: .; V: TRBV6-1
CDR3: SAPRGGQGASDTQY; J: TRBJ2-3; V: TRBV20-1
CDR3: ASSRDHTGMRDNEQF; J: TRBJ2-1; V: TRBV18
CDR3: ASSYEVLAGGLNEQF; J: .; V: TRBV6-2/TRBV6-3
CDR3: ASRPLGSATDTQY; J: TRBJ2-3; V: TRBV12-3/TRBV12-4
CDR3: ASSLAQSTQY; J: TRBJ2-3; V: TRBV7-2
CDR3: ASSQGFQDQDEQY; J: TRBJ2-7; V: TRBV4-1
CDR3: ASTLTGTGISEQY; J: .; V: TRBV7-2
CDR3: ASSLMDQNNGQF; J: .; V: TRBV12-3/TRBV12-4
CDR3: ASSRRDSPFAPNVLT; J: TRBJ2-6; V: TRBV9
CDR3: ASSNSPGTGANVLT; J: TRBJ2-6; V: TRBV7-2
CDR3: ASSYSRITGLGEQY; J: TRBJ2-7; V: TRBV6-2/TRBV6-3
CDR3: SARDLGTSGVKNIQY; J: TRBJ2-4; V: TRBV20-1
CDR3: ASSFSTASYSTDTQY; J: TRBJ2-3; V: TRBV5-1
CDR3: ASSRRGVHEQY; J: .; V: TRBV6-5
CDR3: SASGRLNNEQF; J: TRBJ2-1; V: TRBV20-1
CDR3: ASSSGGLAGAYRENIQY; J: TRBJ2-4; V: TRBV11-2
CDR3: ASSCGAAETQY; J: TRBJ2-5; V: TRBV7-6
CDR3: ASRSTGGRLNTIY; J: TRBJ1-3; V: TRBV12-3/TRBV12-4
CDR3: ASRPRAGRLNTEAF; J: TRBJ1-1; V: TRBV28
CDR3: ASSSTNTDRGGNTIY; J: TRBJ1-3; V: TRBV7-9
CDR3: ASSPAGRSYEQY; J: TRBJ2-7; V: TRBV3-1
CDR3: ASSLRVLNEKLF; J: TRBJ1-4; V: TRBV28
CDR3: ASSSRTSGTTDTQY; J: TRBJ2-3; V: TRBV13
CDR3: ASSLASGGPVPPAKNIQY; J: TRBJ2-4; V: TRBV7-2
CDR3: ASSFQGARGYT; J: TRBJ1-2; V: TRBV12-3/TRBV12-4
CDR3: ASSTPTGWETQY; J: TRBJ2-5; V: TRBV6-1
CDR3: SARCPAGANEQY; J: TRBJ2-7; V: TRBV20-1
CDR3: AISDATNEKLF; J: TRBJ1-4; V: TRBV10-3
CDR3: ASSQDTRDRGPGYT; J: TRBJ1-2; V: TRBV4-2
CDR3: ASSTDRYGYT; J: TRBJ1-2; V: TRBV12-3/TRBV12-4
CDR3: ASSVERGIGNEQF; J: TRBJ2-1; V: TRBV9
CDR3: ASSPLPPEGVLGEQF; J: TRBJ2-1; V: TRBV9
CDR3: ASAREGRGGELF; J: TRBJ2-2; V: TRBV5-1
CDR3: SVGPRETQY; J: TRBJ2-5; V: TRBV29-1
CDR3: ASSPTSGRSNYGYT; J: TRBJ1-2; V: TRBV7-2
CDR3: ASGHGQGSYEQY; J: TRBJ2-7; V: TRBV5-1
CDR3: ASSQGIAGVPGELF; J: TRBJ2-2; V: TRBV4-3
CDR3: ASSQDASSNQPQH; J: TRBJ1-5; V: TRBV4-3